Sequencing of this T cell receptor beta chain was carried out in a study of tumor-infiltrating lymphocytes in primary liver carcinoma. Study context: With diameters of 4.2 to 10 cm, tumors were stage T1-T3 N0M0.

Points from the study as a whole: Tumor region pairs shared more overlap than did tumor-adjacent and tumor-blood pairs. No more than about 8-24% of top clones could be seen in all five tumor regions.

A constant-region primer primed TCR beta cDNA synthesis from 400 to 600 ng of total RNA. It was through three nested multiplex PCR rounds of slightly modified ARM-PCR that TCR beta libraries arose. TCRdb itself ran the multiplex PCR reads through MiXCR, one entry per CDR3 protein. The top ten clones hold roughly a tenth of a sample with 100,000 to 150,000 distinct CDR3 sequences, around two thirds of them seen once. For each extraction, RNA and DNA were obtained together from about 21-30 mg of unsorted bulk tissue. Surgeons resected the patients' primary liver carcinomas. This clonotype was picked up one time. As yet, its antigen is unknown. Sequenced material: liver tumor tissue from sampling region 1. Subset of the sample: tumor region T1, superior pole. The TCR comes from an older woman with primary liver carcinoma and hepatitis B virus infection.

The CDR3 coding sequence is TGTGCCAGCAAAAATGGTCCGGCAGGGGTAGAGACCCAGTACTTC. Translation gives CASKNGPAGVETQYF. The J gene is TRBJ2-5, the V gene TRBV7-9, with D perhaps matching TRBD1 (6 bases). V was cut by 7 bases and J by 4 bases, with 19 bases left in between. CDR1 SEHNR and CDR2 FQNEAQ come from the germline V gene (reference sequence). CDR3 length: 15 amino acids.